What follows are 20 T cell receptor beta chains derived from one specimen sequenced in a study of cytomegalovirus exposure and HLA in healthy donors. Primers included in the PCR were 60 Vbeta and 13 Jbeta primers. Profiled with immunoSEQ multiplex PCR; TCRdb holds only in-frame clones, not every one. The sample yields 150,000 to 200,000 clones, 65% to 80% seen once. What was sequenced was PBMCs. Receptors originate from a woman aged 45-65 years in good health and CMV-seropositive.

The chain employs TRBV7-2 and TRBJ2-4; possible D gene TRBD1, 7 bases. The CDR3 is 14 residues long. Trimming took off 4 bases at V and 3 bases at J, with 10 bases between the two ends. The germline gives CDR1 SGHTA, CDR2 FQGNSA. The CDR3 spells CASSSGGGKNIQYF. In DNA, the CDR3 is TGTGCCAGCAGCTCAGGGGGAGGCAAAAACATTCAGTACTTC.

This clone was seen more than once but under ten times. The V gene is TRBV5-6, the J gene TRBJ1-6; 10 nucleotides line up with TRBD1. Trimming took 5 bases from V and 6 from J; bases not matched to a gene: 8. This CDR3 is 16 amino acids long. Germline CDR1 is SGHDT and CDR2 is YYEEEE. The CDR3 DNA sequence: TGTGCCAGCAGACGGGACAGGGGCAGTGGTAATTCACCCCTCCACTTT. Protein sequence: CASRRDRGSGNSPLHF.

Here the CDR3 DNA reads TGTGCCAGCAGTGAGGCCAAATACAGCAATAATTCACCCCTCCACTTT. It translates to CASSEAKYSNNSPLHF. V gene TRBV2 combines with J gene TRBJ1-6; D remains unclear. Trimming left V 3 bases short and J 5 bases short, with 14 bases between. The germline V gene encodes CDR1 SNHLY and CDR2 FYNNEI. The length of the CDR3 is 16 residues.

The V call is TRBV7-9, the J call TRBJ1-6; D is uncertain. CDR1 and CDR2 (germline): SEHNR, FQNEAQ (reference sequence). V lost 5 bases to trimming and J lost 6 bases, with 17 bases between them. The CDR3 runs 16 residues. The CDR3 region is CASSPDGSWGNSPLHF. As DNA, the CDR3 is TGTGCCAGCAGCCCGGACGGGAGTTGGGGTAATTCACCCCTCCACTTT. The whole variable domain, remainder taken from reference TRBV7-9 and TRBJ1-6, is DTGVSQNPRHKITKRGQNVTFRCDPISEHNRLYWYRQTLGQGPEFLTYFQNEAQLEKSRLLSDRFSAERPKGSFSTLEIQRTEQGDSAMYLCASSPDGSWGNSPLHFGNGTRLTVT.

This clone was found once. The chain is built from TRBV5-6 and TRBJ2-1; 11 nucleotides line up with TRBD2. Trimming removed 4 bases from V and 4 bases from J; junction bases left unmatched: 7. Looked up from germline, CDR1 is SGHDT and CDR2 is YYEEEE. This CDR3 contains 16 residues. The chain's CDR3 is CASSLGTSGFYNEQFF. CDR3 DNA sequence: TGTGCCAGCAGCCTCGGGACTAGCGGATTTTACAATGAGCAGTTCTTC.

This chain's CDR3 is CASSRDFEDYGYTF. CDR3 DNA sequence: TGTGCCAGCAGCCGGGATTTTGAGGACTATGGCTACACCTTC. The V and J genes are TRBV5-4 and TRBJ1-2; D not resolved. V was clipped by 4 bases and J by 3 bases, with 13 bases between them. The CDR3 loop spans 14 amino acids. CDR1 SGHNT and CDR2 YYREEE come from the germline V gene (reference sequence).

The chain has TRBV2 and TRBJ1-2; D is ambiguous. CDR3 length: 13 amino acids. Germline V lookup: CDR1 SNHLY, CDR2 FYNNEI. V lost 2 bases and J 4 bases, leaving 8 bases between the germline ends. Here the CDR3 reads CASSEIQTYGYTF. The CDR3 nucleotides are TGTGCCAGCAGTGAAATACAGACCTATGGCTACACCTTC.

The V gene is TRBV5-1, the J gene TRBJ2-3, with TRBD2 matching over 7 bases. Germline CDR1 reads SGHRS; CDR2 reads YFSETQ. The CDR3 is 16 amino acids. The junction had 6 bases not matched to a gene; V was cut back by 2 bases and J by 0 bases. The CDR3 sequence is CASSLVPGGSTDTQYF. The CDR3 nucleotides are TGCGCCAGCAGCTTAGTACCCGGGGGGAGCACAGATACGCAGTATTTT. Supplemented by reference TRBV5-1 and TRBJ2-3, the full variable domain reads KAGVTQTPRYLIKTRGQQVTLSCSPISGHRSVSWYQQTPGQGLQFLFEYFSETQRNKGNFPGRFSGRQFSNSRSEMNVSTLELGDSALYLCASSLVPGGSTDTQYFGPGTRLTVL.

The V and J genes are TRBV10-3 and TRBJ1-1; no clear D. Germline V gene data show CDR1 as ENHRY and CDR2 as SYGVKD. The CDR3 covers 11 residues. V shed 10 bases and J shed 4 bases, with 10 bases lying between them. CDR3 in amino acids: CATSVGTEAFF. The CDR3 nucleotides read TGTGCCACGTCTGTCGGCACTGAAGCTTTCTTT.

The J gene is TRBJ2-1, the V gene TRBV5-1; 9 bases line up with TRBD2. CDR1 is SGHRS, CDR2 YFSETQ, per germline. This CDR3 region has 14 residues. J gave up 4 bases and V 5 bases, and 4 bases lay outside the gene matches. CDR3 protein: CASRDSGGYNEQFF. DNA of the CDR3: TGCGCCAGCAGGGATAGCGGGGGATACAATGAGCAGTTCTTC.

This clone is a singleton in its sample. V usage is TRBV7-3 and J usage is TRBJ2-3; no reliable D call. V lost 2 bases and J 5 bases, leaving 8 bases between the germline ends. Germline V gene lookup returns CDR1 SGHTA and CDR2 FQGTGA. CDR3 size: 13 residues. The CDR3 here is CASSLSPGDTQYF. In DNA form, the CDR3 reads TGTGCCAGCAGCTTATCACCGGGAGATACGCAGTATTTT.

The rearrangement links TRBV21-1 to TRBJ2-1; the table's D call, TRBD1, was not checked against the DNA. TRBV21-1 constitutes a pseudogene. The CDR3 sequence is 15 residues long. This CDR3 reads CASSKCQGVYNEQFF. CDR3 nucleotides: TGTGCCAGCAGCAAATGTCAGGGGGTCTACAATGAGCAGTTCTTC.

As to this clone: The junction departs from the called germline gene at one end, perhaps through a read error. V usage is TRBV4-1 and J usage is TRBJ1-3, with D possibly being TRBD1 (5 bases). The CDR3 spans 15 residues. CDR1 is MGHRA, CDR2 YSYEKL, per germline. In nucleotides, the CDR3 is TGCGCCAGCGGCCAAACGGGGGTACCTGGAAACACCATATATTTT. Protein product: CASGQTGVPGNTIYF.

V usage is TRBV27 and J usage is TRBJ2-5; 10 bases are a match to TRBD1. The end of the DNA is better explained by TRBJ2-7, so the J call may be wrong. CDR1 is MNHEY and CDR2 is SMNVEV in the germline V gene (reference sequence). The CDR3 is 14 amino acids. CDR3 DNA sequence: TGTGCCAGCAGTAGCCGGGACAGGGGCTACGAGCAGTACTTC. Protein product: CASSSRDRGYEQYF.

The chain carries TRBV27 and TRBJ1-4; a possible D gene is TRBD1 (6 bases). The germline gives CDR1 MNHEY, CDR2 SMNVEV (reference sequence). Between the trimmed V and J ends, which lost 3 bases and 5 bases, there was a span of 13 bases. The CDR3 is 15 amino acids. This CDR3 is CASSFSGRGNEKLFF. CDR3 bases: TGTGCCAGCAGTTTCTCTGGCAGGGGAAATGAAAAACTGTTTTTT.

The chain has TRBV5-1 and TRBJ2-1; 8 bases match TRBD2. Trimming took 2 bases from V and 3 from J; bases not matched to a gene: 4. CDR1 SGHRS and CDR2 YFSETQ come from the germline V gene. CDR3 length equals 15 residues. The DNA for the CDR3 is TGCGCCAGCAGCTTCGGACTAGCCGGCTACAATGAGCAGTTCTTC. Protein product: CASSFGLAGYNEQFF.

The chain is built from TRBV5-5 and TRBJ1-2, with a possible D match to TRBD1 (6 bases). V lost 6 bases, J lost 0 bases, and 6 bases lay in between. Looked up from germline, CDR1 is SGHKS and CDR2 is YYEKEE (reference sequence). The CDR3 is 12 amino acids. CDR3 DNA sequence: TGTGCCAGCAAGGGGGCTAACTATGGCTACACCTTC. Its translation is CASKGANYGYTF.

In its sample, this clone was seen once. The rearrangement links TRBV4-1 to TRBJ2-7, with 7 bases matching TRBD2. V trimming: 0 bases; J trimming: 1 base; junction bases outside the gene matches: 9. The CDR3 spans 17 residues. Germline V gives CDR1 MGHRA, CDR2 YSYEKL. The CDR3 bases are TGCGCCAGCAGCCAAGAGACTAGCCACACGCATTCCTACGAGCAGTACTTC. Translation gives CASSQETSHTHSYEQYF.

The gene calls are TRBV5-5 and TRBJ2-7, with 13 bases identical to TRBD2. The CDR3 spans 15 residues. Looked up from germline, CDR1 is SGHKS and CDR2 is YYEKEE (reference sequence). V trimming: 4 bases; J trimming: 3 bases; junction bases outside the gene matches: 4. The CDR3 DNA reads TGTGCCAGCAGCACGACTAGCGGGGGGATCTACGAGCAGTACTTC. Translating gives CASSTTSGGIYEQYF. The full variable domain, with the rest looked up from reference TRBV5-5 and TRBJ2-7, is DAGVTQSPTHLIKTRGQQVTLRCSPISGHKSVSWYQQVLGQGPQFIFQYYEKEERGRGNFPDRFSARQFPNYSSELNVNALLLGDSALYLCASSTTSGGIYEQYFGPGTRLTVT.

The CDR3 here is CASSSTGGAYNEQFF. CDR3 DNA sequence: TGTGCCAGCAGCTCCACAGGAGGGGCCTACAATGAGCAGTTCTTC. The rearrangement uses TRBV7-9 and TRBJ2-1; maybe TRBD2 (6 bases). This CDR3 region has 15 residues. Per germline, CDR1 SEHNR and CDR2 FQNEAQ (reference sequence). The V and J ends lost 4 bases and 2 bases respectively, with 12 bases between them.